The clone carrying this T cell receptor (beta chain) was observed many times. Its antigen is not known. The CDR3 regions of TCR beta were amplified from RNA transcripts. During a first-round RT-PCR of the TCR CDR3, the HTBI primer set was used. TCRdb re-called the multiplex PCR reads with MiXCR, one entry per CDR3 protein. The sample has fewer than 900,000 distinct CDR3 sequences; roughly 17% are singletons. This sample was included in a study of T cells in Graves' hyperthyroidism and ophthalmopathy. The CDR3 extends over 14 amino acids. Germline V lookup: CDR1 SNHLY, CDR2 FYNNEI. The ends were cut back, 2 bases at V and 0 bases at J, with 8 bases in the middle. Study-wide findings and caveats: Blood samples included most of the expanded thyroid clonotypes exceeding 0.001.

An absence of ophthalmopathy progression within 18 months meant stable Graves' hyperthyroidism. Hyperthyroidism in the patients, aged 18 to 65, was newly diagnosed and under 2 months in duration. The sample consisted of blood. This sequence was found in a man younger than 30 with Graves' hyperthyroidism. V and J are TRBV2 and TRBJ2-7; D is uncertain. CDR3 region: CASSERTASYEQYF. CDR3 sequence (DNA): TGTGCCAGCAGTGAACGGACGGCCTCCTACGAGCAGTACTTC.